A single sample is the source of the 30 T cell receptor beta chains below, sequenced in a study of T cells in Graves' hyperthyroidism and ophthalmopathy. RNA transcripts gave rise to amplified TCR beta CDR3 regions. The study used the HTBI primer set for a first-round RT-PCR of the TCR CDR3. TCRdb re-called the multiplex PCR reads through MiXCR, storing one row per CDR3 protein. The sample lists under 300,000 distinct CDR3 sequences, 13% occurring once. Sequenced: blood. The receptor source for this set is a young woman with Graves' hyperthyroidism that later progressed to Graves' ophthalmopathy.

Ten or more counts support this clonotype. This chain connects TRBV20-1 to TRBJ2-3; possible D gene TRBD1, 6 bases. There are 13 residues in the CDR3. The V gene lost 6 bases and the J gene lost 2 bases, with 12 bases spanning the gap. Germline CDR1 reads DFQATT; CDR2 reads SNEGSKA (reference sequence). The CDR3 sequence is CSAGLGATDTQYF. The CDR3 nucleotides read TGCAGTGCGGGCCTGGGGGCCACAGATACGCAGTATTTT.

This clonotype was detected many times. The rearrangement links TRBV6-2 or TRBV6-3 to TRBJ2-3; D unclear. This CDR3 is built from 15 residues. The V end lost 0 bases, the J end lost 0 bases, and 7 bases lay between the germline ends. Germline CDR1 is MNHEY and CDR2 is SVGEGT. The CDR3 sequence: CASSYSSSSTDTQYF. The CDR3, as DNA: TGTGCCAGCAGTTACTCGTCGAGTAGCACAGATACGCAGTATTTT.

The table lists this clonotype with many counts. The chain is built from TRBV9 and TRBJ2-5; 8 bases fit TRBD2. After removal of 3 bases from V and 4 bases from J, the junction contained 2 bases not matched to a gene. The CDR3 length is 13 residues. CDR1 is SGDLS, CDR2 YYNGEE, per germline. The CDR3 reads CASSAGGLETQYF. The CDR3, as DNA: TGTGCCAGCAGCGCGGGAGGGTTAGAGACCCAGTACTTC. Full variable domain (outside the CDR3, taken from reference TRBV9 and TRBJ2-5): DSGVTQTPKHLITATGQRVTLRCSPRSGDLSVYWYQQSLDQGLQFLIQYYNGEERAKGNILERFSAQQFPDLHSELNLSSLELGDSALYFCASSAGGLETQYFGPGTRLLVL.

This clonotype came up many times. The V call is TRBV6-6, the J call TRBJ2-7; 8 nucleotides align to TRBD2. Trimming at V came to 0 bases and at J to 4 bases, leaving 5 bases not matched to a gene. In germline, CDR1 is MNHNY, CDR2 SVGAGI (reference sequence). This CDR3 has 15 residues. The CDR3 loop is CASSYSAGGVYEQYF. The DNA for the CDR3 is TGTGCCAGCAGTTACTCTGCGGGAGGAGTGTACGAGCAGTACTTC.

J is TRBJ2-7 and V is TRBV20-1, with TRBD2 matching over 11 bases. J gave up 1 base and V 7 bases, and 9 bases lay outside the gene matches. Germline V gene lookup returns CDR1 DFQATT and CDR2 SNEGSKA (reference sequence). The CDR3 is 15 amino acids. The CDR3 DNA follows: TGCAGTGGACTGACCGGGACTAGCGGATCCTACGAGCAGTACTTC. Amino acids: CSGLTGTSGSYEQYF.

This clonotype was recorded many times. The chain uses TRBV6-2 or TRBV6-3 and TRBJ2-1; 10 bases fit TRBD2. The germline gives CDR1 MNHEY, CDR2 SVGEGT. V trimming: 10 bases; J trimming: 9 bases; junction bases outside the gene matches: 24. The CDR3 extends over 18 amino acids. The CDR3 DNA reads TGTGCCATATGGTCGAGCCGGGCCCTAGCGGGAGAGGTCGGTGAGCAGTTCTTC. Protein: CAIWSSRALAGEVGEQFF.

This clonotype came up once. One end of the junction fails to match germline, which may point to a read error. This sequence joins TRBV6-2 or TRBV6-3 and TRBJ1-5, with 7 positions matching TRBD1. The CDR3 is 15 amino acids. CDR1 and CDR2 (germline): MNHEY, SVGEGT. The CDR3 loop is CTSSYRGSGNQPQHF. The CDR3 DNA sequence: TGTACCAGCAGTTACAGGGGCTCCGGCAATCAGCCCCAGCATTTT.

This clonotype was seen repeatedly, ten times or more. The chain uses TRBV7-9 and TRBJ1-2; D call uncertain. Germline CDR1 is SEHNR and CDR2 is FQNEAQ (reference sequence). This CDR3 is built from 14 residues. Trimming pared 5 bases from V and 5 bases from J, leaving 15 bases between. CDR3 loop: CASSAPWEEYGYTF. As DNA, the CDR3 is TGTGCCAGCAGCGCCCCCTGGGAGGAGTATGGCTACACCTTC.

This clonotype was counted many times. This chain uses TRBV29-1 with TRBJ2-7; D possibly corresponds to TRBD2 (5 bases). V lost 1 base and J lost 3, with 13 bases in between. The germline V gene encodes CDR1 SQVTM and CDR2 ANQGSEA. This CDR3 has 14 residues. This CDR3 is CSVEGPGGRYEQYF. The CDR3 nucleotides read TGCAGCGTTGAAGGGCCAGGCGGGCGCTACGAGCAGTACTTC.

This clonotype was detected ten times or more. V is TRBV6-1 and J is TRBJ2-7, with 7 bases identical to TRBD2. With 2 bases clipped from V and 2 bases from J, the junction kept 6 bases outside the gene matches. Germline lookup yields CDR1 MNHNS and CDR2 SASEGT. CDR3 size: 15 residues. The CDR3 DNA is TGTGCCAGCAGTGAATCGCGGGAGCCCCCCTACGAGCAGTACTTC. Translation: CASSESREPPYEQYF.

The chain uses TRBV6-1 and TRBJ1-2; a possible D gene is TRBD1 (5 bases). This CDR3 contains 15 residues. V dropped 3 bases and J dropped 3 bases, with 14 bases sitting between them. CDR1 is MNHNS, CDR2 SASEGT, per germline. The CDR3 is CASSEWTPTHYGYTF. CDR3 sequence (DNA): TGTGCCAGCAGTGAGTGGACACCTACCCACTATGGCTACACCTTC.

The sample holds many counts of this clonotype. The chain is built from TRBV28 and TRBJ2-7; no reliable D call. CDR1 is MDHEN and CDR2 is SYDVKM in the germline V gene. This CDR3 contains 15 residues. V dropped 3 bases and J dropped 2 bases, with 14 bases sitting between them. The CDR3 loop reads CASSFGISTAYEQYF. The CDR3 DNA reads as TGTGCCAGCAGTTTCGGTATTTCCACCGCCTACGAGCAGTACTTC.

This clonotype was picked up one time. V usage is TRBV7-9 and J usage is TRBJ1-3; 7 positions agree with TRBD1. The CDR3 sequence is 20 residues long. Germline V gene sequence: CDR1 SEHNR, CDR2 FQNEAQ (reference sequence). The J segment lost 0 bases and the V segment lost 5 bases, leaving 19 bases of the junction unmatched. CDR3 in DNA: TGTGCCAGCAGCCCACCCGCCGGGACAGCCGAAAGAAACTCTGGAAACACCATATATTTT. This sequence encodes CASSPPAGTAERNSGNTIYF.

The chain joins TRBV4-1 to TRBJ1-1; maybe TRBD1 (5 bases). With 1 base removed from V and 3 bases from J, the gap between germline ends came to 18 bases. CDR1 is MGHRA and CDR2 is YSYEKL in the germline V gene. CDR3 length: 17 residues. The CDR3 protein is CASSQGGVRGLDTEAFF. Written as DNA, the CDR3 is TGCGCCAGCAGCCAAGGGGGGGTTCGGGGGTTGGACACTGAAGCTTTCTTT.

This clonotype appeared many times. V usage is TRBV6-5 and J usage is TRBJ1-1; D remains ambiguous. This CDR3 spans 15 amino acids. Per the germline V gene, CDR1 is MNHEY and CDR2 is SVGAGI. V lost 2 bases, J lost 6 bases, and 16 bases lay in between. The CDR3: CASSYGGVLNAEAFF. DNA for the CDR3: TGTGCCAGCAGTTACGGTGGGGTTTTAAACGCTGAAGCTTTCTTT.

V is TRBV19 and J is TRBJ2-5; possibly TRBD1 or TRBD2 for D (6 bases each). The V gene's germline CDR1 is LNHDA and CDR2 SQIVND (reference sequence). There are 15 residues in the CDR3. Trimming pared 5 bases from V and 4 bases from J, leaving 17 bases between. This CDR3 reads CASSDRFRGPETQYF. Written as DNA, the CDR3 is TGTGCCAGTAGTGATAGGTTCCGGGGGCCAGAGACCCAGTACTTC.

Concerning this clonotype itself: A much larger clone differs by one base, so this may be a read error. The gene calls are TRBV27 and TRBJ1-1; D is undetermined. The germline V gene has CDR1 MNHEY and CDR2 SMNVEV (reference sequence). The CDR3 is made up of 17 amino acids. The ends were cut back, 1 base at V and 11 bases at J, with 26 bases in the middle. CDR3 sequence (DNA): TGTGCCAGCAGTTTATTACTTCGAACCATAGGAATAATAAGGGCTTTCTTT. Its protein is CASSLLLRTIGIIRAFF.

This clonotype was found many times. This chain connects TRBV6-6 to TRBJ1-2; D remains unclear. Germline V CDR1 and CDR2: MNHNY, SVGAGI (reference sequence). V was shortened by 0 bases and J by 6 bases, with 8 bases between the two germline ends. The CDR3 spans 13 residues. CDR3 protein: CASSYSGGHGYTF. CDR3 in DNA: TGTGCCAGCAGTTACTCGGGCGGCCATGGCTACACCTTC.

There are many counts of this clonotype. The chain is built from TRBV12-3 or TRBV12-4 and TRBJ2-2; 8 bases fit TRBD2. This CDR3 comprises 14 residues. V gave up 5 bases and J gave up 5 bases; unmatched junction bases: 4. CDR3 bases: TGTGCCAGCAGTCCGGGAGGGTTAACCGGGGAGCTGTTTTTT. It encodes CASSPGGLTGELFF.

This clonotype was recorded at least ten times. The chain carries TRBV7-2 and TRBJ2-7; D is perhaps TRBD1 or TRBD2 (5 bases each). Germline V CDR1 and CDR2: SGHTA, FQGNSA. Deletions cut 1 base from V and 0 bases from J, with 10 bases between. This CDR3 spans 15 amino acids. The CDR3 spells CASSLGRDGSYEQYF. CDR3 DNA: TGTGCCAGCAGCTTAGGCCGGGACGGCTCCTACGAGCAGTACTTC.

The table lists this clonotype with many counts. The chain has TRBV30 and TRBJ1-1; D gene ambiguous. V was cut by 0 bases and J by 8 bases, with 7 bases left in between. The germline V gene has CDR1 GTSNPN and CDR2 SVGIG (reference sequence). This CDR3 contains 11 residues. The CDR3 sequence: CAWSVLGEAFF. In nucleotides, the CDR3 is TGTGCCTGGAGTGTACTTGGGGAAGCTTTCTTT.

V gene TRBV18 combines with J gene TRBJ2-5, with unresolved D. Looked up from germline, CDR1 is KGHSH and CDR2 is LQKENI. The CDR3 is made up of 14 amino acids. V was trimmed by 3 bases and J by 2 bases, leaving 10 bases between them. DNA of the CDR3: TGTGCCAGCTCACCTAACGGTTTACAAGAGACCCAGTACTTC. This sequence encodes CASSPNGLQETQYF.

The chain couples TRBV6-1 to TRBJ2-3, with D tentatively TRBD1 or TRBD2 (7 bases each). The CDR3 is 16 amino acids. Germline assignment: CDR1 MNHNS and CDR2 SASEGT. V gave up 7 bases and J gave up 2 bases, with 19 bases separating them. CDR3 in amino acids: CASIRSQGGNTDTQYF. CDR3 bases: TGTGCCAGCATAAGGAGTCAGGGGGGGAACACAGATACGCAGTATTTT.

This clonotype was observed many times. Written as DNA, the CDR3 is TGTGCCAGCAGCCCTAGCAGATTAAGGAACACTGAAGCTTTCTTT. Translation: CASSPSRLRNTEAFF. This chain connects TRBV7-8 to TRBJ1-1, with D unclear. V was clipped by 5 bases and J by 1 base, with 14 bases between them. CDR3 length: 15 amino acids. Germline lookup yields CDR1 SGHVS and CDR2 FQNEAQ.

This clonotype has at least ten counts. V is TRBV6-2 or TRBV6-3 and J is TRBJ1-1, with D uncertain. The ends were cut back, 7 bases at V and 0 bases at J, with 9 bases in the middle. The germline CDR1 and CDR2 sequences are MNHEY and SVGEGT. The CDR3 totals 13 residues. CDR3 loop: CASMGGLNTEAFF. The CDR3 coding sequence is TGTGCCAGCATGGGCGGGCTGAACACTGAAGCTTTCTTT.

This clonotype has at least ten counts. This chain uses TRBV29-1 with TRBJ2-7; D perhaps matches TRBD1 (6 bases). The V gene lost 4 bases and the J gene lost 2 bases, with 9 bases spanning the gap. Germline assignment: CDR1 SQVTM and CDR2 ANQGSEA. The length of the CDR3 is 12 residues. The DNA of the CDR3 is TGCAGCGTTGCGGCAGGGGCCTACGAGCAGTACTTC. This translates into CSVAAGAYEQYF.

The table lists this clonotype with many counts. J is TRBJ2-7 and V is TRBV3-1; D possibly corresponds to TRBD2 (6 bases). Trimming removed 2 bases at V and 6 bases at J, with 8 bases between. This CDR3 is 12 amino acids long. From germline, CDR1 is LGHDT and CDR2 YNNKEL (reference sequence). CDR3 in amino acids: CASSQMGGEQYF. DNA for the CDR3: TGTGCCAGCAGCCAAATGGGGGGCGAGCAGTACTTC.

This rearrangement joins TRBV30 to TRBJ2-3; D unresolved. Germline V gene lookup returns CDR1 GTSNPN and CDR2 SVGIG (reference sequence). CDR3 length: 14 residues. CDR3 sequence reads: CACSVGSLGDTQYF. The CDR3 DNA sequence: TGTGCATGCAGTGTAGGTTCGCTGGGAGATACGCAGTATTTT. Combining the CDR3 with reference TRBV30 and TRBJ2-3 gives the whole variable domain SQTIHQWPATLVQPVGSPLSLECTVEGTSNPNLYWYRQAAGRGLQLLFYSVGIGQISSEVPQNLSASRPQDRQFILSSKKLLLSDSGFYLCACSVGSLGDTQYFGPGTRLTVL.

J is TRBJ2-3 and V is TRBV20-1; TRBD2 might be the D (6 bases). The CDR3 is 15 amino acids. Trimming took off 0 bases at V and 1 base at J, with 11 bases between the two ends. CDR1 is DFQATT, CDR2 SNEGSKA, per germline (reference sequence). Here the CDR3 DNA reads TGCAGTGCTAGAGAGAGGGGAGGAGGCACAGATACGCAGTATTTT. Translated, it gives CSARERGGGTDTQYF.

This clonotype was picked up many times. This sequence joins TRBV13 and TRBJ2-6, with TRBD2 identical over 13 bases. The germline V gene has CDR1 PRHDT and CDR2 FYEKMQ (reference sequence). The CDR3 is 19 residues long. V gave up 4 bases and J gave up 4 bases; unmatched junction bases: 10. In DNA form, the CDR3 reads TGTGCCAGCAGCTCCCCACTAGCGGGAGGGCCAAACGGGGCCAACGTCCTGACTTTC. This encodes CASSSPLAGGPNGANVLTF.